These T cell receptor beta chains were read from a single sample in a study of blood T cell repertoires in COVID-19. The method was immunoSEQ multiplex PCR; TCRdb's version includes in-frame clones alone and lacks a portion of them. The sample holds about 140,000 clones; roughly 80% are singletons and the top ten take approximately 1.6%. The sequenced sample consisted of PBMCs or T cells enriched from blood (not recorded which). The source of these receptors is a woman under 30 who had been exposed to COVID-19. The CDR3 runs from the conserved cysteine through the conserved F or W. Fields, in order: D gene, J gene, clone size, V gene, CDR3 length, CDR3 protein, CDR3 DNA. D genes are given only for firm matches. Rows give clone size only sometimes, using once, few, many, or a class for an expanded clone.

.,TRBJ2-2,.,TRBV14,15,CASSRRLGATGELFF,TGTGCCAGCAGCCGCAGACTAGGGGCCACCGGGGAGCTGTTTTTT
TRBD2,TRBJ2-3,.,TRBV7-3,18,CASSLTRTSGLSTDTQYF,TGTGCCAGCAGCTTGACGAGGACTAGCGGGCTAAGCACAGATACGCAGTATTTT
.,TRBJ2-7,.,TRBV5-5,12,CASSLAPYEQYF,TGTGCCAGCAGCTTGGCCCCTTACGAGCAGTACTTC
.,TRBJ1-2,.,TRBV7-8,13,CASSLQGKNGYTF,TGTGCCAGCAGCTTACAGGGGAAAAATGGCTACACCTTC
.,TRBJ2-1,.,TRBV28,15,CASSVGGVSYNEQFF,TGTGCCAGCAGTGTCGGGGGAGTCTCCTACAATGAGCAGTTCTTC
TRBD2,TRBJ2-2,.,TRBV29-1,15,CSVEPAGANTGELFF,TGCAGCGTTGAACCAGCGGGAGCGAACACCGGGGAGCTGTTTTTT
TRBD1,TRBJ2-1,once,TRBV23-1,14,CASSATGGDNEQFF,TGCGCCAGCAGCGCGACAGGGGGTGACAATGAGCAGTTCTTC
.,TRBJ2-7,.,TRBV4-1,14,CASSQGDSSYEQYF,TGCGCCAGCAGCCAAGGAGACAGCTCCTACGAGCAGTACTTC
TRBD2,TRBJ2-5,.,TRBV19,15,CASSPSGIPSETQYF,TGTGCCAGTAGTCCTAGCGGGATACCGTCGGAGACCCAGTACTTC
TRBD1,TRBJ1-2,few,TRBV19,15,CASSKGQGANYGYTF,TGTGCCAGTAGTAAGGGACAGGGGGCTAACTATGGCTACACCTTC
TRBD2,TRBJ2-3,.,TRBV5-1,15,CASSWTSGSTDTQYF,TGCGCCAGCAGCTGGACTAGCGGGAGCACAGATACGCAGTATTTT
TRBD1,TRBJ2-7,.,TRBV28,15,CASTETGSFIHEQYF,TGTGCCAGCACCGAGACAGGGTCTTTTATCCACGAGCAGTACTTC
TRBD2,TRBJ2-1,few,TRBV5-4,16,CASRPPSGSSYNEQFF,TGTGCCAGCAGACCTCCTAGCGGGAGCTCCTACAATGAGCAGTTCTTC
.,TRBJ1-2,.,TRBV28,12,CASSIQGLGYTF,TGTGCCAGCAGTATCCAGGGGTTAGGCTACACCTTC
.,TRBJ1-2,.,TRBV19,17,CASSPDPDRPGYYGYTF,TGTGCCAGTAGTCCAGACCCCGACAGGCCGGGTTACTATGGCTACACCTTC
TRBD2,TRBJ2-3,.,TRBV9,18,CASSAPSASGGATDTQYF,TGTGCCAGCAGCGCCCCCTCCGCTAGCGGTGGGGCCACAGATACGCAGTATTTT
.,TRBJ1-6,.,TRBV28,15,CASNIDRNALRPLHF,TGTGCCAGCAATATAGACAGGAACGCCCTGAGACCCCTCCACTTT
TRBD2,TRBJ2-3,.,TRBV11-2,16,CASSLGWAGVTDTQYF,TGTGCCAGCAGCTTAGGTTGGGCGGGAGTGACAGATACGCAGTATTTT
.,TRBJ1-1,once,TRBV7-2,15,CASSFQTAMNTEAFF,TGTGCCAGCAGCTTTCAGACAGCCATGAACACTGAAGCTTTCTTT
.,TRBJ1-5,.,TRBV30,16,CAWSVRGHLGNQPQHF,TGTGCCTGGAGTGTACGAGGGCACCTGGGCAATCAGCCCCAGCATTTT
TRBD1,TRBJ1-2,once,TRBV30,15,CAWSVGPGGDYGYTF,TGTGCCTGGAGTGTAGGCCCAGGGGGAGACTATGGCTACACCTTC
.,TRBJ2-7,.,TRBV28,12,CASSLNNYEQYF,TGTGCCAGCAGTTTAAACAACTACGAGCAGTACTTC
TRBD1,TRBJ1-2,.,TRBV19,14,CASRPTGFNYGYTF,TGTGCCAGTAGACCGACAGGGTTTAACTATGGCTACACCTTC
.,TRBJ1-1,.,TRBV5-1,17,CASSLASHSYQNTEAFF,TGCGCCAGCAGCTTGGCTTCTCACAGCTACCAGAACACTGAAGCTTTCTTT
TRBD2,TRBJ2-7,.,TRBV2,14,CASSWLAGTYEQYF,TGTGCCAGCAGTTGGCTAGCGGGGACCTACGAGCAGTACTTC
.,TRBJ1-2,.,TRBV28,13,CASQTKANYGYTF,TGTGCCAGCCAGACTAAAGCTAACTATGGCTACACCTTC
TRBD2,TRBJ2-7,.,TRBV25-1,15,CASSALLADSNEQYF,TGTGCCAGCAGTGCCTTACTAGCGGATTCCAACGAGCAGTACTTC
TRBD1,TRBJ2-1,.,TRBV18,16,CASSRTYRGLYNEQFF,TGTGCCAGCTCCCGCACTTACAGGGGCCTCTACAATGAGCAGTTCTTC
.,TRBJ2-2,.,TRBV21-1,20,CASSKLVQGPNNRTTGELFF,TGTGCCAGCAGCAAACTAGTACAGGGCCCGAATAATCGAACTACCGGGGAGCTGTTTTTT
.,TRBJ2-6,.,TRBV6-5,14,CASTQDAGANVLTF,TGTGCCAGCACCCAGGATGCTGGGGCCAACGTCCTGACTTTC
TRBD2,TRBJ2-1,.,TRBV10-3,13,CAIRSGDYNEQFF,TGTGCCATCAGGAGCGGGGATTACAATGAGCAGTTCTTC
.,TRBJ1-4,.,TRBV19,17,CASTPRRRGSFNEKLFF,TGTGCCAGTACACCACGAAGGAGGGGCTCCTTTAATGAAAAACTGTTTTTT
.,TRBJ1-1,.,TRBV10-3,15,CAISAAGGHSTEAFF,TGTGCCATCAGTGCCGCCGGAGGGCATAGCACTGAAGCTTTCTTT
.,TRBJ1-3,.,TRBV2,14,CASSVEYSGNTIYF,TGTGCCAGCAGTGTGGAGTACTCTGGAAACACCATATATTTT
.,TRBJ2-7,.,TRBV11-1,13,CASSADRSYEQYF,TGTGCCAGCAGCGCGGACAGATCCTACGAGCAGTACTTC
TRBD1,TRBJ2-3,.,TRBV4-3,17,CASSPPYTGASTDTQYF,TGCGCCAGCAGCCCCCCGTATACAGGGGCTAGCACAGATACGCAGTATTTT
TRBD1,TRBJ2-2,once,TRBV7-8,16,CASSLYRGRNTGELFF,TGTGCCAGCAGCTTGTACAGGGGGCGGAACACCGGGGAGCTGTTTTTT
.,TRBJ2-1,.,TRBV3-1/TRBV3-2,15,CASSQSIGADNEQFF,TGTGCCAGCAGCCAGTCGATAGGGGCGGATAATGAGCAGTTCTTC
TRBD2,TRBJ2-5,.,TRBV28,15,CASSWGLAGEETQYF,TGTGCCAGCAGTTGGGGACTAGCGGGAGAAGAGACCCAGTACTTC
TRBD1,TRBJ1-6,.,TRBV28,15,CASSTRDRGNSPLHF,TGTGCCAGCAGTACGAGGGACAGGGGTAATTCACCCCTCCACTTT
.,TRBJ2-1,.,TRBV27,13,CASHTAGMNEQFF,TGTGCCAGCCACACGGCCGGGATGAATGAGCAGTTCTTC
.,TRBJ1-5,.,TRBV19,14,CASSATSGNQPQHF,TGTGCCAGTAGTGCCACGTCGGGCAATCAGCCCCAGCATTTT
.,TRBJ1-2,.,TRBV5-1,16,CASSLGTGNPSYGYTF,TGCGCCAGCAGCTTAGGTACAGGGAATCCTTCCTATGGCTACACCTTC
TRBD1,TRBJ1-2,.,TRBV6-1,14,CASSEGQGDYGYTF,TGTGCCAGCAGTGAAGGACAGGGTGACTATGGCTACACCTTC
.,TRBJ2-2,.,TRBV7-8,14,CASQRTGNTGELFF,TGTGCCAGCCAGAGGACGGGAAACACCGGGGAGCTGTTTTTT
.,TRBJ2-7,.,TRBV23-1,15,CASRPPCRGLYEQYF,TGCGCCAGCAGGCCACCATGCAGGGGTCTTTACGAGCAGTACTTC
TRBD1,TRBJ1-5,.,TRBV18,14,CASSQDRGYQPQHF,TGTGCCAGCTCACAAGACAGGGGGTATCAGCCCCAGCATTTT